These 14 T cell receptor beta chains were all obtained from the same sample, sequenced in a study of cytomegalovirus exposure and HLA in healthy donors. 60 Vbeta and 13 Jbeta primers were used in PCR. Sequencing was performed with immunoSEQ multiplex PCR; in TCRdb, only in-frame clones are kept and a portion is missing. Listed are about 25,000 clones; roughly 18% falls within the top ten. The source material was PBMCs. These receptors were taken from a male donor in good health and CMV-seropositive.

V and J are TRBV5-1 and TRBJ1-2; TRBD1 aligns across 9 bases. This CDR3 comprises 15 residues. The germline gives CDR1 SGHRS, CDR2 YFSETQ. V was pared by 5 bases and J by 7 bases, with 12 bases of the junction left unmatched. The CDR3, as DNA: TGCGCCAGCAGGCGACGGGACAGGGAGACTAGTGGCTACACCTTC. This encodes CASRRRDRETSGYTF.

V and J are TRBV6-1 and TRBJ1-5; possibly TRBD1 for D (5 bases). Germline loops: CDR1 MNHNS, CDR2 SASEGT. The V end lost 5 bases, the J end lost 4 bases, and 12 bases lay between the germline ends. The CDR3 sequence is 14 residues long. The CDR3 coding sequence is TGTGCCAGCAGTTTTGGGGCGAAGAATCAGCCCCAGCATTTT. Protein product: CASSFGAKNQPQHF.

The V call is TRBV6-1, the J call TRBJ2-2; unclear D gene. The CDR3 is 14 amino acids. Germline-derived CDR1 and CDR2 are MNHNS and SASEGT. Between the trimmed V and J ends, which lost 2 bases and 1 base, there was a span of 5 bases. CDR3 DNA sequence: TGTGCCAGCAGTGAATATTGGAACACCGGGGAGCTGTTTTTT. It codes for CASSEYWNTGELFF.

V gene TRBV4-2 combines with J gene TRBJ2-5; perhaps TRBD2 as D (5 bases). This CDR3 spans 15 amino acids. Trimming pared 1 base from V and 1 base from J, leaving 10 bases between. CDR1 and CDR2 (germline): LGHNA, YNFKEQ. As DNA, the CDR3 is TGTGCCAGCAGCCAAGGGCTAGGAGGCCAAGAGACCCAGTACTTC. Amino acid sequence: CASSQGLGGQETQYF.

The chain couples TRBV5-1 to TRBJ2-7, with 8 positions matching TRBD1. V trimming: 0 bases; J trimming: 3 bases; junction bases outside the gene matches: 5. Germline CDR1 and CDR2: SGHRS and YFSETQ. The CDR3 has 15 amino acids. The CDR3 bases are TGCGCCAGCAGCTTGGCGCAGGGGGCGAACTACGAGCAGTACTTC. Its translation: CASSLAQGANYEQYF.

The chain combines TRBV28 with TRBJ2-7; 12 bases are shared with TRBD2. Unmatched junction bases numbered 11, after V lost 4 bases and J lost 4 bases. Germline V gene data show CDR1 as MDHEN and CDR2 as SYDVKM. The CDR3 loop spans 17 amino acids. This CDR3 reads CASSSRTSGDTSYEQYF. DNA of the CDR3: TGTGCCAGCAGTTCCAGGACTAGCGGGGATACCTCGTACGAGCAGTACTTC.

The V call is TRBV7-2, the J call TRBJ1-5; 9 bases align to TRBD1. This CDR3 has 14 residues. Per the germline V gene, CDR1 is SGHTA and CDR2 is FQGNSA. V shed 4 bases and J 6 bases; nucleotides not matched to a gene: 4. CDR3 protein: CASSSQGAGQPQHF. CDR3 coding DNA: TGTGCCAGCAGCTCACAGGGGGCTGGTCAGCCCCAGCATTTT.

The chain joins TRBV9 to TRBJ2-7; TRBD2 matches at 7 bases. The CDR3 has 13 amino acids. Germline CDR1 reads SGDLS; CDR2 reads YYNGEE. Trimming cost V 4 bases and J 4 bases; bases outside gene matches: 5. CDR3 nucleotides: TGTGCCAGCAGCCCGGGAGGCTTATACGAGCAGTACTTC. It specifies CASSPGGLYEQYF.

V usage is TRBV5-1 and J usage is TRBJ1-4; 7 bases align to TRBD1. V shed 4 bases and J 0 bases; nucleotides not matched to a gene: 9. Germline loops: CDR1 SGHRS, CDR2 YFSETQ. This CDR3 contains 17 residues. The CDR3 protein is CASSVLGQIATNEKLFF. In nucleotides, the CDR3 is TGCGCCAGCAGCGTCCTGGGACAGATTGCAACTAATGAAAAACTGTTTTTT.

The CDR3 coding sequence is TGTGCCACCAGCAGATCAGGAAACACCATATATTTT. This sequence encodes CATSRSGNTIYF. The chain joins TRBV15 to TRBJ1-3; D remains ambiguous. The germline gives CDR1 LNHNV, CDR2 YYDKDF (reference sequence). This CDR3 is 12 amino acids long. V shed 2 bases and J shed 4 bases, with 3 bases lying between them.

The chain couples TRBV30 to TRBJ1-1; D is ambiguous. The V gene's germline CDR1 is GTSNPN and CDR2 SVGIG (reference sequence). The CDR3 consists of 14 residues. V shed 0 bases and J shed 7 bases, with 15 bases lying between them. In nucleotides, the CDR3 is TGTGCCTGGAGTGTTGGTCACGGTGCGGGTGAAGCTTTCTTT. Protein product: CAWSVGHGAGEAFF.

The chain's CDR3 is CASSVGGDSVTEAFF. DNA of the CDR3: TGTGCCAGCAGCGTAGGAGGGGACAGCGTCACTGAAGCTTTCTTT. The chain recombines TRBV9 with TRBJ1-1; TRBD1 agrees at 7 bases. Germline V gene lookup returns CDR1 SGDLS and CDR2 YYNGEE. J was trimmed by 4 bases and V by 0 bases; bases with no gene match: 6. The CDR3 contains 15 residues.

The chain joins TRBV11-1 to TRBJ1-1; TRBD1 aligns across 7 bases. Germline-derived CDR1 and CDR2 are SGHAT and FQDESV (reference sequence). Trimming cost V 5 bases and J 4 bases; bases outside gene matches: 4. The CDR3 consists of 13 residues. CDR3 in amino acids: CASSPDRVTEAFF. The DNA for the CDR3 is TGTGCCAGCAGCCCAGACAGGGTCACTGAAGCTTTCTTT.

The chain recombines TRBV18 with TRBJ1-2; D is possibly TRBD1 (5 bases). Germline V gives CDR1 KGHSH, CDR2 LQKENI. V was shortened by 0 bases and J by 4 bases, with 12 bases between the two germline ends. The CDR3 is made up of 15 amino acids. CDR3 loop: CASSPPAGKVYGYTF. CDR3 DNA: TGTGCCAGCTCACCACCGGCAGGGAAGGTCTATGGCTACACCTTC.